This T cell receptor (beta chain) was recorded in a study of T cell responses to AZD1222 COVID-19 vaccine. Study-wide points: In all cases, repertoires were sampled only after the peak T cell response. Most donors were white British, females outnumbered males, and clonal diversity was possibly underestimated. Epitopes outside B.1.351 and B.1.1.7 mutated regions reportedly drew nearly half of spike TCRs.

V lost 3 bases and J lost 1, with 16 bases in between. Looked up from germline, CDR1 is SGDLS and CDR2 is YYNGEE. The CDR3 runs 17 residues. On this clone: The antigen remains unidentified.

This table comes from immunoSEQ multiplex PCR, and its TCRdb copy is limited to in-frame clones, with some not included. The sample has more than 95,000 clones, roughly 88% seen once. The clonotype originates from an adult in good health. Sequencing used peripheral blood, obtained on day 0 of AZD1222 vaccination. V gene TRBV9 combines with J gene TRBJ2-2, with D possibly matching TRBD1 (6 bases). The CDR3 sequence is CASSEKPGHRNTGELFF. The CDR3 DNA sequence: TGTGCCAGCAGCGAAAAACCGGGACACCGGAACACCGGGGAGCTGTTTTTT.